This T cell receptor (beta chain) was sequenced in a study of T cell responses to AZD1222 COVID-19 vaccine. Here immunoSEQ multiplex PCR was the method, and the copy in TCRdb shows in-frame clones only, minus some. The table lists 130,000 or so clones, about 89% of them singletons. Notes on this clone: The antigen is unknown.

Findings of the study overall: It was only a handful of AZD1222 recipients who were seropositive at baseline.

Specimen: peripheral blood, collected on day 0 of AZD1222 vaccination. This receptor was taken from an adult in good health.

CDR3 residues: CATSVILGGAQPQHF. The CDR3 bases are TGTGCCACCAGTGTGATTCTCGGGGGCGCTCAGCCCCAGCATTTT. The chain has TRBV24-1 and TRBJ1-5; maybe TRBD1 (6 bases). The CDR3 spans 15 residues. Trimming removed 5 bases from V and 6 bases from J, with 16 bases in between. Germline assignment: CDR1 KGHDR and CDR2 SFDVKD.